This T cell receptor (beta chain) stems from a study of beta chain features in type 1 diabetes. The study's findings and limits: Within the patient group, naive, central memory and Treg TCRB repertoires appeared more similar to each other than within healthy donors. Shortening of TCRB CDR3s, moderate but significant, appeared in all four CD4+ subsets of Type 1 diabetes patients. The VDJ junctions of type 1 diabetes patients carried fewer insertions and more deletions.

cDNA synthesis used the whole RNA isolate, giving expressed TCRB sequences. The data were produced by immunoSEQ multiplex PCR, yet TCRdb's version contains in-frame clones alone and is incomplete. This table holds some 120,000 clones, 15% to 20% found once. Sorting produced populations that all topped 95% purity. Regarding this clone: Its antigen is undetermined.

Germline loops: CDR1 MGHDK, CDR2 SYGVNS. V gave up 6 bases and J gave up 3 bases, with 12 bases separating them. The CDR3 runs to 15 residues. This clonotype was obtained from a man between 18 and 35 years old with type 1 diabetes. This chain uses TRBV25-1 with TRBJ1-6, with TRBD1 as a possible D gene (6 bases). The sequencing input was central memory CD4+ T cells from blood. The CDR3 sequence: CASRPTGIYNSPLHF. The CDR3 coding sequence is TGTGCCAGCAGACCCACAGGGATCTATAATTCACCCCTCCACTTT.